This T cell receptor beta chain derives from a study of CD8+ T cells in alopecia areata. Study summary: Each day, treated patients took oral tofacitinib twice, at 5 to 10 mg per dose.

Following RNA extraction, reverse transcription yielded cDNA that acted as the sequencing template. The data were produced by immunoSEQ multiplex PCR, yet TCRdb's version contains in-frame clones alone and is incomplete. Seen here are about 74,000 clones, approximately 30% observed once, and the top ten hold 14% to 15%. Trimming took off 2 bases at V and 5 bases at J, with 16 bases between the two ends. This CDR3 contains 15 residues. In germline, CDR1 is GTSNPN, CDR2 SVGIG (reference sequence). Sample treatment: oral pan-JAK inhibitor, 5-10 mg twice daily. Alopecia areata patients provided lesional scalp punch biopsies and peripheral blood. Both CD4+ and CD8+ T cells were separated by sorting PBMCs.

The chain couples TRBV30 to TRBJ1-5, with D maybe TRBD1 (5 bases). The specimen comprised CD8+ T cells sorted from blood, sampled at week 4, from a patient treated with tofacitinib. This sequence was found in a human donor with alopecia areata. The CDR3 region has the DNA TGTGCCTGGAGTCCCCAGTCCATGGGACATCAGCCCCAGCATTTT. Its translation: CAWSPQSMGHQPQHF.